This T cell receptor (beta chain) was identified in a study of blood T cell repertoires in COVID-19. Germline V lookup: CDR1 SGHRS, CDR2 YFSETQ. Germline trimming cut 4 bases from V and 4 bases from J; bases unmatched to any gene: 10. This CDR3 comprises 15 residues. Sequenced by immunoSEQ multiplex PCR; TCRdb stores in-frame clones only, minus some. The sample lists approximately 120,000 clones; less than 85% were seen once. The chain uses TRBV5-1 and TRBJ1-2, with 7 bases identical to TRBD1. The sample comprised peripheral blood. The clonotype originates from a human donor in a cohort sampled during active or convalescent COVID-19. The CDR3 bases are TGCGCCAGCAGCCCAGAGGACAGGCCCCTCTATGGCTACACCTTC. It translates to CASSPEDRPLYGYTF.